A single sample is the source of the 23 T cell receptor beta chains below, sequenced in a study of cytomegalovirus exposure and HLA in healthy donors. PCR involved 60 Vbeta and 13 Jbeta primers. This table comes from immunoSEQ multiplex PCR, and its TCRdb copy is limited to in-frame clones, with some not included. The sample shows 100,000 to 120,000 clones, around 75% of them seen only once. The sequenced sample was PBMCs. The receptors derive from a man aged 25 to 45 in good health and CMV-seronegative.

This clone occurred a few times. The chain has TRBV7-7 and TRBJ1-1; 7 nucleotides agree with TRBD1. V was clipped by 6 bases and J by 0 bases; unmatched bases: 16. The CDR3 contains 18 residues. Germline loops: CDR1 SSHAT, CDR2 FNYEAQ (reference sequence). The CDR3 protein is CASSPKGQSEIMNTEAFF. CDR3 DNA: TGTGCCAGCAGTCCTAAGGGACAGTCAGAAATCATGAACACTGAAGCTTTCTTT.

This chain connects TRBV7-2 to TRBJ2-5; weak D call: TRBD2 (6 bases). The germline CDR1 and CDR2 sequences are SGHTA and FQGNSA. This CDR3 contains 15 residues. V dropped 3 bases and J dropped 7 bases, with 18 bases sitting between them. In nucleotides, the CDR3 is TGTGCCAGCAGCTTCTTTGGGGGAGAGGAGGGGACCCAGTACTTC. Translated, it gives CASSFFGGEEGTQYF.

The rearrangement links TRBV7-2 to TRBJ2-7; tentatively, D is TRBD2 (5 bases). Germline lookup yields CDR1 SGHTA and CDR2 FQGNSA. Deletions cut 5 bases from V and 1 base from J, with 12 bases between. The CDR3 runs 14 residues. CDR3 nucleotide sequence: TGTGCCAGCAGCCGAGCGGCGGTATCCTACGAGCAGTACTTC. This gives the protein CASSRAAVSYEQYF.

This clone was observed a handful of times. The gene calls are TRBV28 and TRBJ1-5; D remains unclear. The CDR3 covers 14 residues. Germline V gene sequence: CDR1 MDHEN, CDR2 SYDVKM. Trimming removed 8 bases from V and 3 bases from J, with 14 bases in between. The CDR3 is CASSVSGVNQPQHF. The CDR3 nucleotides are TGTGCCAGCTCGGTATCGGGAGTCAATCAGCCCCAGCATTTT.

This sequence joins TRBV6-1 and TRBJ2-7; 7 bases map to TRBD1. Germline V gene data show CDR1 as MNHNS and CDR2 as SASEGT. The CDR3 length is 13 residues. The J segment lost 7 bases and the V segment lost 6 bases, leaving 9 bases of the junction unmatched. This CDR3 reads CASSDLTGKEQYF. The CDR3 DNA is TGTGCCAGCAGCGACCTGACAGGGAAAGAGCAGTACTTC.

This clone showed up just a few times. The rearrangement uses TRBV7-2 and TRBJ1-2; D is unresolved. The germline CDR1 and CDR2 sequences are SGHTA and FQGNSA. Trimming pared 0 bases from V and 4 bases from J, leaving 9 bases between. This CDR3 is built from 14 residues. The CDR3 sequence: CASSLAVALYGYTF. CDR3 sequence (DNA): TGTGCCAGCAGCTTAGCAGTAGCCCTCTATGGCTACACCTTC.

This clone was seen just once. The chain's CDR3 is CASSQGAGSETQYF. The CDR3 DNA sequence: TGTGCCAGCAGCCAAGGGGCGGGATCGGAGACCCAGTACTTC. The chain links TRBV4-2 to TRBJ2-5; tentative D call: TRBD2 (6 bases). The CDR3 totals 14 residues. Trimming left V 1 base short and J 5 bases short, with 11 bases between. Germline V gene sequence: CDR1 LGHNA, CDR2 YNFKEQ.

This clone has only a few counts. The CDR3 sequence is CASSQGRGRGLAEHNEQFF. For the CDR3, the DNA is TGCGCCAGCAGCCAAGGGCGGGGCCGTGGACTAGCGGAACACAATGAGCAGTTCTTC. This chain links TRBV4-1 with TRBJ2-1; TRBD2 matches at 10 bases. The CDR3 totals 19 residues. Unmatched junction bases numbered 14, after V lost 1 base and J lost 5 bases. The germline V gene has CDR1 MGHRA and CDR2 YSYEKL.

The J gene is TRBJ2-7, the V gene TRBV19; TRBD1 matches at 11 bases. Germline V gives CDR1 LNHDA, CDR2 SQIVND (reference sequence). Germline trimming cut 5 bases from V and 7 bases from J; bases unmatched to any gene: 7. CDR3 length: 14 amino acids. The CDR3 DNA sequence: TGTGCCAGTAGTCCGGGACAGGGGGTAGGTGAGCAGTACTTC. It is translated as CASSPGQGVGEQYF.

J is TRBJ2-3 and V is TRBV5-4, with 8 bases aligning to TRBD2. Germline loops: CDR1 SGHNT, CDR2 YYREEE (reference sequence). V dropped 2 bases and J dropped 0; count of bases not matched to a gene: 2. This CDR3 comprises 15 residues. The CDR3 sequence: CASSLRTSSTDTQYF. The CDR3 DNA follows: TGTGCCAGCAGCTTAAGGACTAGCAGCACAGATACGCAGTATTTT.

The rearrangement uses TRBV20-1 and TRBJ2-5; D unclear. With 3 bases removed from V and 3 bases from J, the gap between germline ends came to 5 bases. Germline V gives CDR1 DFQATT, CDR2 SNEGSKA (reference sequence). This CDR3 is 11 amino acids long. CDR3 region: CSARSKETQYF. CDR3 nucleotides: TGCAGTGCTAGGTCCAAAGAGACCCAGTACTTC.

The chain combines TRBV6-5 with TRBJ1-2; D is uncertain. CDR3 length: 13 residues. Looked up from germline, CDR1 is MNHEY and CDR2 is SVGAGI. V was shortened by 4 bases and J by 0 bases, with 6 bases between the two germline ends. The DNA for the CDR3 is TGTGCCAGCAGTTCTGAGACTAACTATGGCTACACCTTC. Encoded protein: CASSSETNYGYTF.

This chain links TRBV9 with TRBJ2-5; 8 nucleotides match TRBD1. Per germline, CDR1 SGDLS and CDR2 YYNGEE. This CDR3 has 17 amino acids. Trimming at V came to 0 bases and at J to 1 base, leaving 8 bases not matched to a gene. CDR3 sequence (DNA): TGTGCCAGCAGCGTAGCGTCCCTTGGACAGGGCCAAGAGACCCAGTACTTC. This translates into CASSVASLGQGQETQYF.

The chain employs TRBV11-3 and TRBJ1-1, with D maybe TRBD1 (5 bases). Germline V lookup: CDR1 SGHNT, CDR2 YENEEA. Between the trimmed V and J ends, which lost 5 bases and 1 base, there was a span of 11 bases. The CDR3 sequence is 14 residues long. CDR3 in amino acids: CASSKQGQNTEAFF. The CDR3 DNA is TGTGCCAGCAGCAAACAAGGACAGAACACTGAAGCTTTCTTT.

This chain connects TRBV9 to TRBJ2-7; TRBD2 matches 7 bases. Trimming took 4 bases from V and 7 from J; bases not matched to a gene: 17. Germline V gives CDR1 SGDLS, CDR2 YYNGEE. CDR3 size: 16 residues. The CDR3 loop is CASSTGGIGLVGEQYF. In nucleotides, the CDR3 is TGTGCCAGCAGCACGGGGGGAATAGGTCTCGTTGGGGAGCAGTACTTC.

V usage is TRBV5-1 and J usage is TRBJ1-6, with a possible D match to TRBD1 (5 bases). V was clipped by 5 bases and J by 8 bases, with 8 bases between them. The germline V gene encodes CDR1 SGHRS and CDR2 YFSETQ. CDR3 size: 12 residues. The CDR3 protein is CASRGRDSPLHF. The CDR3 DNA reads TGCGCCAGCAGGGGGCGCGATTCACCCCTCCACTTT.

The chain links TRBV7-9 to TRBJ2-1; tentatively, D is TRBD1 (5 bases). The ends were cut back, 8 bases at V and 5 bases at J, with 13 bases in the middle. This CDR3 has 13 residues. The germline V gene encodes CDR1 SEHNR and CDR2 FQNEAQ (reference sequence). CDR3 DNA: TGTGCCAGCTCCCCACTGGGGCACAATGAGCAGTTCTTC. The encoded protein is CASSPLGHNEQFF. Looking up the rest from reference TRBV7-9 and TRBJ2-1 gives the full variable domain: DTGVSQNPRHKITKRGQNVTFRCDPISEHNRLYWYRQTLGQGPEFLTYFQNEAQLEKSRLLSDRFSAERPKGSFSTLEIQRTEQGDSAMYLCASSPLGHNEQFFGPGTRLTVL.

V is TRBV5-1 and J is TRBJ2-7; 9 bases are a match to TRBD2. There are 15 residues in the CDR3. CDR1 is SGHRS and CDR2 is YFSETQ in the germline V gene. Trimming cost V 0 bases and J 3 bases; bases outside gene matches: 4. CDR3 DNA sequence: TGCGCCAGCAGCTTGGGTCCTAGCGGGGTCTACGAGCAGTACTTC. This gives the protein CASSLGPSGVYEQYF.

This chain joins TRBV15 and TRBJ2-1, with TRBD1 identical over 8 bases. CDR1 is LNHNV and CDR2 is YYDKDF in the germline V gene (reference sequence). V dropped 5 bases and J dropped 3; count of bases not matched to a gene: 6. The CDR3 length is 15 residues. CDR3 loop: CATSARTGRYNEQFF. For the CDR3, the DNA is TGTGCCACCAGCGCCCGGACAGGGCGCTACAATGAGCAGTTCTTC.

The CDR3 DNA follows: TGTGCCACCTCACAAGGGACAGGGCGGGAGCAGTACTTC. It codes for CATSQGTGREQYF. V gene TRBV7-7 combines with J gene TRBJ2-7; 9 bases match TRBD1. This CDR3 spans 13 amino acids. J was trimmed by 7 bases and V by 10 bases; bases with no gene match: 11. Germline V CDR1 and CDR2: SSHAT, FNYEAQ (reference sequence).

The gene calls are TRBV30 and TRBJ2-7, with TRBD2 matching over 7 bases. The germline V gene has CDR1 GTSNPN and CDR2 SVGIG (reference sequence). The CDR3 length is 12 residues. V lost 1 base and J lost 6; bases outside the gene matches: 3. Written as DNA, the CDR3 is TGTGCCTGGAGTGGTGGCGGGGGCGAGCAGTACTTC. Translating it yields CAWSGGGGEQYF.

This chain connects TRBV5-1 to TRBJ2-2; D is perhaps TRBD2 (6 bases). CDR3 length: 16 residues. Trimming stripped 6 bases from V and 3 bases from J, with 18 bases between. Germline V gene lookup returns CDR1 SGHRS and CDR2 YFSETQ. CDR3 amino acids: CASNQPEEGYTGELFF. The CDR3 DNA reads TGCGCCAGCAACCAACCCGAGGAGGGTTACACCGGGGAGCTGTTTTTT. The full variable domain, its missing parts supplied by reference TRBV5-1 and TRBJ2-2, is KAGVTQTPRYLIKTRGQQVTLSCSPISGHRSVSWYQQTPGQGLQFLFEYFSETQRNKGNFPGRFSGRQFSNSRSEMNVSTLELGDSALYLCASNQPEEGYTGELFFGEGSRLTVL.

V and J are TRBV5-5 and TRBJ2-2, with D perhaps TRBD1 (5 bases). CDR3 length: 15 residues. V was trimmed by 1 base and J by 4 bases, leaving 11 bases between them. Germline loops: CDR1 SGHKS, CDR2 YYEKEE (reference sequence). CDR3 in DNA: TGTGCCAGCAGCTTGTTGGGGCCGAGCACCGGGGAGCTGTTTTTT. Translation gives CASSLLGPSTGELFF. The full variable domain, rest sourced from reference TRBV5-5 and TRBJ2-2, is DAGVTQSPTHLIKTRGQQVTLRCSPISGHKSVSWYQQVLGQGPQFIFQYYEKEERGRGNFPDRFSARQFPNYSSELNVNALLLGDSALYLCASSLLGPSTGELFFGEGSRLTVL.